This entry lists 19 T cell receptor beta chains sequenced from one sample in a study of blood T cells in healthy people across ages. With a J-beta primer mix and a sample-barcoded 5' primer, a second PCR ran about 6 to 11 cycles. TCRdb analysed the 5' RACE reads with MiXCR anew, one entry per CDR3 protein. The sample holds around 1,000,000 distinct CDR3 sequences; 30% to 40% are singletons and the top ten take around 13%. Sample: blood. These receptors originate from a man between 18 and 29 years old in good health.

V is TRBV6-5 and J is TRBJ1-2; 10 nucleotides agree with TRBD1. The germline CDR1 and CDR2 sequences are MNHEY and SVGAGI. This CDR3 has 14 amino acids. J gave up 8 bases and V 5 bases, and 8 bases lay outside the gene matches. The CDR3, as DNA: TGTGCCAGCAGTCTCGGACAGGGGGGAGAGGGCTACACCTTC. Its protein is CASSLGQGGEGYTF.

This chain connects TRBV20-1 to TRBJ1-5; no reliable D call. The CDR3 runs to 13 residues. The germline gives CDR1 DFQATT, CDR2 SNEGSKA (reference sequence). Between the trimmed V and J ends, which lost 5 bases and 1 base, there was a span of 9 bases. The CDR3 is CSAPPTSNQPQHF. CDR3 DNA: TGCAGTGCTCCCCCGACGAGCAATCAGCCCCAGCATTTT.

The V and J genes are TRBV6-2 or TRBV6-3 and TRBJ1-1; D ambiguous. The germline V and J ends were trimmed by 5 bases and 4 bases, with 14 bases remaining between them. CDR1 MNHEY and CDR2 SVGEGT come from the germline V gene. This CDR3 has 14 residues. The CDR3, as DNA: TGTGCCAGCAGTCGGGGTATTCTGGGCACTGAAGCTTTCTTT. Translating it yields CASSRGILGTEAFF.

The chain carries TRBV20-1 and TRBJ2-5; D may be TRBD1 (7 bases). The CDR3 extends over 13 amino acids. CDR1 is DFQATT and CDR2 is SNEGSKA in the germline V gene (reference sequence). The germline V and J ends were trimmed by 3 bases and 4 bases, with 12 bases remaining between them. The CDR3 here is CSARRQGGETQYF. Written as DNA, the CDR3 is TGCAGTGCTAGGCGACAGGGAGGAGAGACCCAGTACTTC.

The chain links TRBV9 to TRBJ2-3; 8 bases align to TRBD2. V was clipped by 3 bases and J by 3 bases; unmatched bases: 6. CDR3 length equals 15 residues. Germline CDR1 and CDR2: SGDLS and YYNGEE. CDR3 DNA: TGTGCCAGCAGCGCCTCCGGGGGGGAAACAGATACGCAGTATTTT. The encoded protein is CASSASGGETDTQYF.

The chain links TRBV10-3 to TRBJ1-2; tentatively, D is TRBD1 (5 bases). Trimming took 3 bases from V and 0 from J, leaving 11 bases between them. CDR1 and CDR2 (germline): ENHRY, SYGVKD. The CDR3 covers 15 residues. The CDR3 DNA reads TGTGCCATCAGTGATTGGGACCTTGCTAACTATGGCTACACCTTC. Translating it yields CAISDWDLANYGYTF.

The chain is built from TRBV4-1 and TRBJ2-6; D is ambiguous. Germline lookup yields CDR1 MGHRA and CDR2 YSYEKL. Between the trimmed V and J ends, which lost 4 bases and 0 bases, there was a span of 7 bases. The CDR3 runs 15 residues. As DNA, the CDR3 is TGCGCCAGCAGCCCTTACTACTCTGGGGCCAACGTCCTGACTTTC. Protein product: CASSPYYSGANVLTF.

The rearrangement joins TRBV4-3 to TRBJ1-3; D unresolved. The length of the CDR3 is 16 residues. With 0 bases removed from V and 1 base from J, the gap between germline ends came to 10 bases. The germline gives CDR1 LGHNA, CDR2 YSLEER. CDR3 amino acids: CASSQDRLNSGNTIYF. The CDR3, as DNA: TGCGCCAGCAGCCAAGATCGCCTGAATTCTGGAAACACCATATATTTT.

This clonotype appeared a few times. The rearrangement uses TRBV7-9 and TRBJ1-4, with 7 bases identical to TRBD1. The germline CDR1 and CDR2 sequences are SEHNR and FQNEAQ (reference sequence). This CDR3 region has 14 residues. The V segment lost 6 bases and the J segment 3 bases; nucleotides outside the gene matches: 4. The CDR3 sequence: CASRPQGSNEKLFF. For the CDR3, the DNA is TGTGCCAGCAGACCACAGGGGTCTAATGAAAAACTGTTTTTT.

This clonotype was seen only a few times. This rearrangement joins TRBV10-3 to TRBJ2-3; D call uncertain. CDR1 is ENHRY, CDR2 SYGVKD, per germline. The CDR3 is 11 residues long. Trimming took off 7 bases at V and 3 bases at J, with 5 bases between the two ends. The CDR3 loop is CAIKGTDTQYF. CDR3 in DNA: TGTGCCATCAAAGGGACAGATACGCAGTATTTT.

V gene TRBV19 combines with J gene TRBJ2-3; the D gene is possibly TRBD1 (6 bases). The V end was cut by 7 bases, the J end by 2 bases, with 13 bases between. The V gene's germline CDR1 is LNHDA and CDR2 SQIVND (reference sequence). CDR3 length: 14 amino acids. CDR3 bases: TGTGCCAGTAAGTGGGGGCCCGACACAGATACGCAGTATTTT. This sequence encodes CASKWGPDTDTQYF.

This clonotype has just a few counts. CDR3 loop: CSAGDRYEQYF. Here the CDR3 DNA reads TGCAGCGCAGGGGACAGATACGAGCAGTACTTC. The rearrangement uses TRBV29-1 and TRBJ2-7, with TRBD1 identical over 7 bases. The germline V gene has CDR1 SQVTM and CDR2 ANQGSEA. V was pared by 7 bases and J by 4 bases, with 4 bases of the junction left unmatched. This CDR3 is 11 amino acids long.

V gene TRBV12-3 or TRBV12-4 combines with J gene TRBJ1-2; D is possibly TRBD1 (6 bases). Trimming took off 6 bases at V and 7 bases at J, with 15 bases between the two ends. The CDR3 spans 13 residues. The CDR3 protein is CASRPGHRTGYTF. CDR3 in DNA: TGTGCCAGCAGGCCGGGACATCGGACTGGCTACACCTTC.

The CDR3 spells CASSPLYRVLFAYNEQFF. CDR3 DNA sequence: TGTGCCAGCAGCCCCCTTTACAGGGTCCTTTTCGCCTACAATGAGCAGTTCTTC. The J gene is TRBJ2-1, the V gene TRBV7-2; perhaps TRBD1 as D (6 bases). The V and J ends lost 5 bases and 2 bases respectively, with 22 bases between them. The CDR3 covers 18 residues. Germline V CDR1 and CDR2: SGHTA, FQGNSA.

This clonotype turned up a few times. This chain links TRBV5-1 with TRBJ2-5, with a possible D match to TRBD2 (5 bases). Per germline, CDR1 SGHRS and CDR2 YFSETQ. The CDR3 runs 14 residues. V was trimmed by 1 base and J by 3 bases, leaving 10 bases between them. The CDR3 DNA reads as TGCGCCAGCAGCTTGACTCAGGAGGAAGAGACCCAGTACTTC. It codes for CASSLTQEEETQYF. Variable domain in full (rest from reference TRBV5-1 and TRBJ2-5): KAGVTQTPRYLIKTRGQQVTLSCSPISGHRSVSWYQQTPGQGLQFLFEYFSETQRNKGNFPGRFSGRQFSNSRSEMNVSTLELGDSALYLCASSLTQEEETQYFGPGTRLLVL.

CDR3 sequence (DNA): TGTGCCATCAGTGCTAGCGGGAGGCCAGATACGCAGTATTTT. The encoded protein is CAISASGRPDTQYF. The chain employs TRBV10-3 and TRBJ2-3; 11 nucleotides match TRBD2. There are 14 residues in the CDR3. V dropped 4 bases and J dropped 4; count of bases not matched to a gene: 1. CDR1 and CDR2 from the germline V gene are ENHRY and SYGVKD.

This clonotype was seen a few times. The chain is built from TRBV5-1 and TRBJ2-6; no reliable D call. Trimming took 7 bases from V and 1 from J, leaving 6 bases between them. Per germline, CDR1 SGHRS and CDR2 YFSETQ. This CDR3 is 13 amino acids long. CDR3 DNA: TGCGCCAGCCAACTTTCTGGGGCCAACGTCCTGACTTTC. Translating it yields CASQLSGANVLTF.

V gene TRBV6-5 combines with J gene TRBJ2-7; D is ambiguous. The germline gives CDR1 MNHEY, CDR2 SVGAGI. The CDR3 loop spans 13 amino acids. V was pared by 10 bases and J by 4 bases, with 17 bases between. The CDR3 sequence: CATKTSYGYEQYF. The CDR3 DNA follows: TGTGCCACCAAGACCAGCTACGGTTACGAGCAGTACTTC.

This rearrangement joins TRBV12-3 or TRBV12-4 to TRBJ2-7; no clear D gene. The J call may be incorrect, as the DNA end agrees better with TRBJ2-5. The CDR3 totals 11 residues. In DNA, the CDR3 is TGTGCCATCACTGGGGAAGAGACCCAGTACTTC. Encoded protein: CAITGEETQYF.